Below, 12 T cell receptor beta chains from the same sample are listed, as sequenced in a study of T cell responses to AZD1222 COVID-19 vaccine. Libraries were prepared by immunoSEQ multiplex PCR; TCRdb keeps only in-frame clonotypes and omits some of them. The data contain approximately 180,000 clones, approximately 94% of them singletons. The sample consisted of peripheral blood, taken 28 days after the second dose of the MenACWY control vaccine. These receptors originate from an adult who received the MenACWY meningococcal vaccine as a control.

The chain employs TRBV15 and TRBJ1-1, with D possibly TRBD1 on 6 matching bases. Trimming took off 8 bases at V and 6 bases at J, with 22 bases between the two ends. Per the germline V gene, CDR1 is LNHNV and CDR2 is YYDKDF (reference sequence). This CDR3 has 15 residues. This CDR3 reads CATRPRGGGRAEAFF. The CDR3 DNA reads TGTGCCACCCGTCCGCGGGGTGGGGGCAGGGCTGAAGCTTTCTTT.

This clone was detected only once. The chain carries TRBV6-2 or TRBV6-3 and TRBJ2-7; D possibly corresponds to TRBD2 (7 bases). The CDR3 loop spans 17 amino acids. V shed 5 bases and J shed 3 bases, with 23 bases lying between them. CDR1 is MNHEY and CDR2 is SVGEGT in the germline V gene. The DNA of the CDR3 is TGTGCCAGCAGTCCCCCCTCCAGGGGAGCGGGGCTCTACGAGCAGTACTTC. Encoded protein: CASSPPSRGAGLYEQYF.

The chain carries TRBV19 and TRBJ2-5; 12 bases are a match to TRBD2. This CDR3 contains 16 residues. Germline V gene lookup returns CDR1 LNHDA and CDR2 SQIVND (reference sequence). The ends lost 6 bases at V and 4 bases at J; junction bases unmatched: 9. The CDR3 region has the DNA TGTGCCAGTAGCCGCGGACCGGGACTAGCGGGAGAGACCCAGTACTTC. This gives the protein CASSRGPGLAGETQYF.

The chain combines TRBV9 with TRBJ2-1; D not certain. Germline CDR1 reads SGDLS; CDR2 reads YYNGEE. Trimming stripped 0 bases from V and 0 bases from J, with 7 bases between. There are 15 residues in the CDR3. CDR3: CASSVGTNSYNEQFF. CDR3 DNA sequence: TGTGCCAGCAGCGTAGGCACGAACTCCTACAATGAGCAGTTCTTC.

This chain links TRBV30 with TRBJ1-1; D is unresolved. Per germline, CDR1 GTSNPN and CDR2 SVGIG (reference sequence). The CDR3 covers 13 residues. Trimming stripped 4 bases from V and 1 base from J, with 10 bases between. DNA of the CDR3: TGTGCCTGGACTTCAGCGGGGAACACTGAAGCTTTCTTT. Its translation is CAWTSAGNTEAFF.

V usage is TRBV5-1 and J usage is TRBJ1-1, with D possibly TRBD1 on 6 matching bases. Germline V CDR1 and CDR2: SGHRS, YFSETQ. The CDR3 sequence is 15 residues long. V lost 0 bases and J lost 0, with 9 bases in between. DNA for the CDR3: TGCGCCAGCAGCTTGGGAGACAGGATGAACACTGAAGCTTTCTTT. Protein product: CASSLGDRMNTEAFF. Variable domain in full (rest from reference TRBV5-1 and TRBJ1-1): KAGVTQTPRYLIKTRGQQVTLSCSPISGHRSVSWYQQTPGQGLQFLFEYFSETQRNKGNFPGRFSGRQFSNSRSEMNVSTLELGDSALYLCASSLGDRMNTEAFFGQGTRLTVV.

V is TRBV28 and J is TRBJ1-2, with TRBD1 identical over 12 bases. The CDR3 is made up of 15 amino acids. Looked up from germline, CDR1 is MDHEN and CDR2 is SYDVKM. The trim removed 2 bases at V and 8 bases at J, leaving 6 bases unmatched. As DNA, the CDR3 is TGTGCCAGCAGTTTAACGGGACAGGGGGCTGGGGGCTACACCTTC. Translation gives CASSLTGQGAGGYTF.

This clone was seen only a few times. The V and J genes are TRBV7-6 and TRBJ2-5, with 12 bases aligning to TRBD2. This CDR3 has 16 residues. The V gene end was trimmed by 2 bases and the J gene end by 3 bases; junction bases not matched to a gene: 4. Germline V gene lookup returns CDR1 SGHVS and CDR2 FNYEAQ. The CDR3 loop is CASSLRLAGDEETQYF. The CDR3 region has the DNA TGTGCCAGCAGCTTAAGACTAGCGGGAGATGAAGAGACCCAGTACTTC.

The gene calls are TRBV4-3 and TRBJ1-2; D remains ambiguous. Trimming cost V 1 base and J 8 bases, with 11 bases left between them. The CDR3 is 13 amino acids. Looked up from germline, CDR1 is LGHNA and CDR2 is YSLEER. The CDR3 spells CASSQGGYSGYTF. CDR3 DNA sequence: TGCGCCAGCAGCCAAGGAGGGTATTCCGGCTACACCTTC.

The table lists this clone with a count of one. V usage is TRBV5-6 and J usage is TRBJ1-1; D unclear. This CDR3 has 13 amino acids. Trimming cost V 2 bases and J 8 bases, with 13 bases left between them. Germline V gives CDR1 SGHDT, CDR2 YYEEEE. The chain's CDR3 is CASSFVRSGEAFF. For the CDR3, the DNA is TGTGCCAGCAGCTTCGTGAGGTCCGGGGAAGCTTTCTTT.

The CDR3 nucleotides are TGTGCCAGCAGTTTATACAGATCCTATGGCTACACCTTC. Protein product: CASSLYRSYGYTF. The chain links TRBV27 to TRBJ1-2; unclear D gene. Germline values: CDR1 MNHEY, CDR2 SMNVEV (reference sequence). The CDR3 is made up of 13 amino acids. Trimming stripped 1 base from V and 4 bases from J, with 7 bases between.

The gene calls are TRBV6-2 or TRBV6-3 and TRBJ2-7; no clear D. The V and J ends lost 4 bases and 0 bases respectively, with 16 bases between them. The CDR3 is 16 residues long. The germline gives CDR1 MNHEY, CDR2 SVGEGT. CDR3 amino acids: CASSWARHLVSYEQYF. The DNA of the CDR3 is TGTGCCAGCAGTTGGGCTAGACACTTGGTCTCCTACGAGCAGTACTTC.